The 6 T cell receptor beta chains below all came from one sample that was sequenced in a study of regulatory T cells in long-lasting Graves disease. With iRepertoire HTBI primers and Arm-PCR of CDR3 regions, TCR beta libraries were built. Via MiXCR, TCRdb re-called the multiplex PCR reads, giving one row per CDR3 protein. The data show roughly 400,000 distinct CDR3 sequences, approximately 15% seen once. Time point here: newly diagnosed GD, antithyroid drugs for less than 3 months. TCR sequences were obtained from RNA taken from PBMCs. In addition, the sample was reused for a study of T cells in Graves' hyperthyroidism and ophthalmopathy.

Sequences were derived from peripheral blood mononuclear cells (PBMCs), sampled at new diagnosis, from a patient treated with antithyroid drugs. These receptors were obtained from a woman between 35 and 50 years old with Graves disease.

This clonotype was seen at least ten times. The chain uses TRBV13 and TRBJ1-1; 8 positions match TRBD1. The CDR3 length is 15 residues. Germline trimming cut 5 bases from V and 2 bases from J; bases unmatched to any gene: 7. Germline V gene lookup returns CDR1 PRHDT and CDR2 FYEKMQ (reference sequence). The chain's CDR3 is CASSTETGANTEAFF. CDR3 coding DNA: TGTGCCAGCAGCACAGAGACAGGGGCCAACACTGAAGCTTTCTTT.

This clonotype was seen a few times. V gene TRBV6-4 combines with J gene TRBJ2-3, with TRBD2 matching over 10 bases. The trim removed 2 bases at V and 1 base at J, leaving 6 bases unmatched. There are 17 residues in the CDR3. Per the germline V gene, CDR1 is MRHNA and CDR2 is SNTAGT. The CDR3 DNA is TGTGCCAGCAGTGACCGACCTCTAGCGGGAGGCACAGATACGCAGTATTTT. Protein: CASSDRPLAGGTDTQYF.

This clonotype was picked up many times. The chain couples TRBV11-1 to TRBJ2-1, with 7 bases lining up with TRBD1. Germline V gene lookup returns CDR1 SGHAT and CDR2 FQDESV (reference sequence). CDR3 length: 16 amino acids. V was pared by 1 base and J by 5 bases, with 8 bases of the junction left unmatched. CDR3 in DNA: TGTGCCAGCAGCTTAGTCCCCGACAGGGTGGACAATGAGCAGTTCTTC. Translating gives CASSLVPDRVDNEQFF.

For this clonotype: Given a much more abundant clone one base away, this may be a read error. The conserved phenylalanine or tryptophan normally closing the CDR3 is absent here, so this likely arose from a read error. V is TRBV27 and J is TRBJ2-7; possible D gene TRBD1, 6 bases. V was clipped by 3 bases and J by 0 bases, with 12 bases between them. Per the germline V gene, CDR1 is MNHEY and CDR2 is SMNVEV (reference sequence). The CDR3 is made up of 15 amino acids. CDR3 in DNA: TGTGCCAGCAGTTTGGTAGGACAGAGCTCCTACGAGCAGTACCTC. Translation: CASSLVGQSSYEQYL.

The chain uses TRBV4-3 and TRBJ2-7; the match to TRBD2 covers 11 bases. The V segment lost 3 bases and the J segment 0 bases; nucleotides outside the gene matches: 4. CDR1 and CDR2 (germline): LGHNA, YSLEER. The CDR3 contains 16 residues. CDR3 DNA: TGCGCCAGCAGCCACCTGACTAGCGGGGTCTCCTACGAGCAGTACTTC. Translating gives CASSHLTSGVSYEQYF.

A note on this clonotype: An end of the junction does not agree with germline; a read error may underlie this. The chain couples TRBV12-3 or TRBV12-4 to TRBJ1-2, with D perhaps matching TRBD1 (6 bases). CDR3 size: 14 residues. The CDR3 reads CASTRNRALLGYTF. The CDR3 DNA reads TGTGCCAGCACAAGGAACAGGGCGCTCCTTGGCTATACCTTC.